The next 6 T cell receptor beta chains were all read from a single sample in a study of lung T cells in sarcoidosis with Löfgren's syndrome. TCRdb re-derived calls from the reads in MiXCR, one entry per CDR3 protein. The sample contains some 21,000 distinct CDR3 sequences, over 20% of which appear only once. Sequencing input: CD4+ T cells from bronchoalveolar lavage. The receptors shown here come from a human donor with sarcoidosis (Löfgren's syndrome or another form), or a control subject (not recorded which).

This clonotype is judged medium-sized. This chain connects TRBV6-2 or TRBV6-3 to TRBJ1-3; weak D call: TRBD1 (5 bases). From germline, CDR1 is MNHEY and CDR2 SVGEGT. Trimming shortened V by 4 bases and J by 0 bases, and 16 bases separated the two germline ends. This CDR3 region has 17 residues. The CDR3 region is CASSFGGAGLSGNTIYF. CDR3 nucleotides: TGTGCCAGCAGTTTCGGCGGTGCGGGACTCTCTGGAAACACCATATATTTT.

With regard to this clonotype: No conserved phenylalanine or tryptophan is present at the end of the CDR3, so a read error is the likely explanation. The chain couples TRBV20-1 to TRBJ1-1; D is possibly TRBD1 (6 bases). The CDR3 totals 13 residues. The germline V gene encodes CDR1 DFQATT and CDR2 SNEGSKA (reference sequence). The CDR3 DNA follows: TGCGGTGCTAGAGATTCAGGGGTGGCTGAAGCTTTCCTT. This sequence encodes CGARDSGVAEAFL.

Turning to this clonotype: With a much larger clone just one base away, this may be a read error. The chain combines TRBV7-2 with TRBJ1-2; TRBD1 is a possible D gene (6 bases). This CDR3 is 12 amino acids long. The V end was cut by 3 bases, the J end by 8 bases, with 10 bases between. Germline CDR1 SGHTA, CDR2 FQGNSA. CDR3 loop: CASSFTGYGYTF. The DNA for the CDR3 is TGTGCCAGCAGCTTCACAGGGTACGGCTACACCTTC.

Turning to this clonotype: This may arise from a read error, as a much more abundant clone is one base away. This likely comes from a read error, as the CDR3 has no conserved phenylalanine or tryptophan at its end. The V and J genes are TRBV2 and TRBJ1-1; D gene ambiguous. The CDR3 runs 14 residues. Between the trimmed V and J ends, which lost 0 bases and 3 bases, there was a span of 8 bases. Per germline, CDR1 SNHLY and CDR2 FYNNEI. The CDR3: CASSEAGRYTEAFS. The CDR3 bases are TGTGCCAGCAGTGAAGCCGGCAGGTACACTGAAGCTTTCTCT.

This clonotype was seen ten or more times. The V and J genes are TRBV4-3 and TRBJ2-7; 7 bases line up with TRBD1. With 6 bases clipped from V and 3 bases from J, the junction kept 11 bases outside the gene matches. The germline CDR1 and CDR2 sequences are LGHNA and YSLEER. The CDR3 runs to 15 residues. Written as DNA, the CDR3 is TGCGCCAGCAGTCTCCGGCAGGGACAGAACTACGAGCAGTACTTC. Translated: CASSLRQGQNYEQYF.

In its sample, this clonotype was seen many times. The V gene is TRBV28, the J gene TRBJ1-3, with 8 bases aligning to TRBD1. CDR1 and CDR2 (germline): MDHEN, SYDVKM. The CDR3 runs 15 residues. V lost 6 bases, J lost 4 bases, and 8 bases stayed unmatched. The CDR3 is CASRPTGQGGNTIYF. In DNA form, the CDR3 reads TGTGCCAGCAGGCCTACCGGACAGGGAGGAAACACCATATATTTT. Full variable domain (rest looked up from reference TRBV28 and TRBJ1-3): DVKVTQSSRYLVKRTGEKVFLECVQDMDHENMFWYRQDPGLGLRLIYFSYDVKMKEKGDIPEGYSVSREKKERFSLILESASTNQTSMYLCASRPTGQGGNTIYFGEGSWLTVV.